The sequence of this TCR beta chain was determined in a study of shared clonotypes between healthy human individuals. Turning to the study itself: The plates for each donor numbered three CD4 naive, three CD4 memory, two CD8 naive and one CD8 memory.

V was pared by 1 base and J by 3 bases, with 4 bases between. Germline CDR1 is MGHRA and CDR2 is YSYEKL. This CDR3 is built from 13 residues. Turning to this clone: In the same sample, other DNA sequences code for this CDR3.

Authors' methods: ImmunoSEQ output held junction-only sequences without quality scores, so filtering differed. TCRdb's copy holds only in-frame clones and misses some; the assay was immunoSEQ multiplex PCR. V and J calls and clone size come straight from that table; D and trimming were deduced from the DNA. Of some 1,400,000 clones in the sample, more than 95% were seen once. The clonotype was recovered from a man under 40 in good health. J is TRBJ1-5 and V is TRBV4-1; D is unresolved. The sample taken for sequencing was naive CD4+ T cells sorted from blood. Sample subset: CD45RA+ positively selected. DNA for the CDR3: TGCGCCAGCAGCCAAGGGGTCAATCAGCCCCAGCATTTT. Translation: CASSQGVNQPQHF.